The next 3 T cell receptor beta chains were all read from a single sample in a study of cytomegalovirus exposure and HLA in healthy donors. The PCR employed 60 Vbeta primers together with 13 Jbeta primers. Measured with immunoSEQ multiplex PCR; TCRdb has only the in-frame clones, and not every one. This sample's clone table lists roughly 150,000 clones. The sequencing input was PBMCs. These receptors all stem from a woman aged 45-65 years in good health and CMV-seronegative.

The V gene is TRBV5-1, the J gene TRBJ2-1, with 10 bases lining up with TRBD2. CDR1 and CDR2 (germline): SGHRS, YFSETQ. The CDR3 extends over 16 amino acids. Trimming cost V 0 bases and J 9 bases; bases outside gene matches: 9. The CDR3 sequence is CASSLAVASGSAEQFF. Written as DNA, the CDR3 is TGCGCCAGCAGCTTGGCCGTGGCTAGCGGGAGTGCTGAGCAGTTCTTC.

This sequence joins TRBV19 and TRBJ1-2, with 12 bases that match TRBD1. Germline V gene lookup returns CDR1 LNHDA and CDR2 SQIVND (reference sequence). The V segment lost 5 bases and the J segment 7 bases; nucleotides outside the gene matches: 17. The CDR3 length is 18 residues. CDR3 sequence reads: CASSLQPSGTGGQAGYTF. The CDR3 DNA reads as TGTGCCAGTAGTCTACAACCTTCCGGGACAGGGGGCCAGGCTGGCTACACCTTC.

DNA of the CDR3: TGTGCCAGCAGAGGCGGGGCAGACCGTAATTCACCCCTCCACTTT. It specifies CASRGGADRNSPLHF. The chain has TRBV6-5 and TRBJ1-6, with D possibly matching TRBD1 (5 bases). The CDR3 runs to 15 residues. Per germline, CDR1 MNHEY and CDR2 SVGAGI. V was trimmed by 6 bases and J by 6 bases, leaving 15 bases between them.